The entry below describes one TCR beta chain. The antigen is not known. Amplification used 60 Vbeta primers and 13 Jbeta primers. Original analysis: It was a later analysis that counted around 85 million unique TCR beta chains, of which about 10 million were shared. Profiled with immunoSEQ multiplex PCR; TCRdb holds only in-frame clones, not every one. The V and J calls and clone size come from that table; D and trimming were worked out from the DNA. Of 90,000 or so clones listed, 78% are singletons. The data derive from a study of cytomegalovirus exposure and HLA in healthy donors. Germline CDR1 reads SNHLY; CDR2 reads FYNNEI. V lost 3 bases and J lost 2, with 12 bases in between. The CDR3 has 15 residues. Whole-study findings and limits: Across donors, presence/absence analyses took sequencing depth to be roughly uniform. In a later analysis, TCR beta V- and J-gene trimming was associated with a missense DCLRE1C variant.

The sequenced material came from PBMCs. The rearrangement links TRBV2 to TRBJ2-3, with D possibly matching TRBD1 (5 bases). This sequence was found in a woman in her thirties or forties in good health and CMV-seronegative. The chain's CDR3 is CASSEGQGYTDTQYF. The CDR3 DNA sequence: TGTGCCAGCAGTGAGGGGCAGGGATACACAGATACGCAGTATTTT.